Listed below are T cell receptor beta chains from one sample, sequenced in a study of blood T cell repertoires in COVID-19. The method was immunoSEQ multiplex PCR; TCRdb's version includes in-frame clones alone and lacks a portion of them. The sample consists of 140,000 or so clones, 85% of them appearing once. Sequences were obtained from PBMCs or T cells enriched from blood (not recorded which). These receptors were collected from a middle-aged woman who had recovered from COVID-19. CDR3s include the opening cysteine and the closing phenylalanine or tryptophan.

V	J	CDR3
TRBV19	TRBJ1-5	CASSPEDSQYQPQHF
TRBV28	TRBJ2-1	CASSPDYTLSEQFF
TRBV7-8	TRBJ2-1	CASSGTSGSYEQFF
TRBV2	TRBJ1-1	CASSVGRADTEAFF
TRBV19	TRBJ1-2	CASSPTGDYGYTF
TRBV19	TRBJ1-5	CATGEHQPQHF
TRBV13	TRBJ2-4	CASSLVIELAGGKAKNIQYF
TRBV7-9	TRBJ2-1	CASSRGQGRSYNEQFF
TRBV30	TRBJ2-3	CAWNSGQRPGTQYF
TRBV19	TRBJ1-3	CASSTFYVSGNTIYF
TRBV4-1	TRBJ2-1	CASSQDGTRPFF
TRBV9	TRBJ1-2	CASSGRDRLNYGYTF
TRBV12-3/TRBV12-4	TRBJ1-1	CASSSVPARAAFF
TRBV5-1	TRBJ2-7	CASSLTGGDYEQYF
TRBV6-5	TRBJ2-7	CASSSARDYEQYF
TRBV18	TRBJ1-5	CASSPQGGNQPQHF
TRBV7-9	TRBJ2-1	CASSPKGGLTSYNEQFF
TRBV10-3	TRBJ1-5	CAISESIGGQPQHF
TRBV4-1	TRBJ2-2	CASSHPMGGTENTGELFF
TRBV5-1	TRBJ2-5	CASSLHRQETQYF
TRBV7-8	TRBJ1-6	CASSLSLNSPLHF
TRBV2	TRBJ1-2	CASSRTGNGYTF
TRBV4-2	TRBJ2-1	CASSQDGLAGGVSSYNEQFF
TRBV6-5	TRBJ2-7	CASQTRQSGEQYF
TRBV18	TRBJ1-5	CASSPRTAQGSSNQPQHF
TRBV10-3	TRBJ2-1	CAISESDNEQFF
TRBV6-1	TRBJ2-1	CASSDLTGYNEQFF
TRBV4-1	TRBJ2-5	CASSQAQGNQETQYF
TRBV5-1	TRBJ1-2	CASSLIDQAEGYTF
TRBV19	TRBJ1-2	CASSDPGQGDYGYTF
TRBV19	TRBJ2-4	CASSIGAKNIQYF
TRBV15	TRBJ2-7	CATSDHRTSGSYEQYF
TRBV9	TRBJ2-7	CASSSRTDPYEQYF
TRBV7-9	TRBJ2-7	CASGRRASGYEQYF
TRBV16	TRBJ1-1	CASSQLGIRNTEAFF
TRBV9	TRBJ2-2	CASSVEMGLAGAYTGELFF
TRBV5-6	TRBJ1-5	CASSLGDQPQHF
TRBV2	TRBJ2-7	CASSEQGASYEQYF
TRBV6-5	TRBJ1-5	CASTPGPNQPQHF
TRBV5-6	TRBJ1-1	CASSLKGATEAFF
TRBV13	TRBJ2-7	CASSVGGGAHEQYF
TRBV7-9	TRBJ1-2	CASSLGAQGYTF
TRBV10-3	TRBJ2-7	CAISAPGQGPYEQYF
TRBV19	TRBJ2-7	CASRGQGSYEQYF
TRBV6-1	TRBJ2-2	CASSEAPGQGGTGELFF
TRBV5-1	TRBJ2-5	CASSLAMMRDQETQYF
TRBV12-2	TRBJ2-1	CASRLDSGSHSEQFF
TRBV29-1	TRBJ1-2	CSVEESRDTKGYTF
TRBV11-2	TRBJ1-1	CASSLSGYTEAFF
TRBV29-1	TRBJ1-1	CSVEEPDRGLEAFF
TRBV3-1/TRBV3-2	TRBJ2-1	CASSQERLTAANEQFF
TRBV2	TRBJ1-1	CASRLGGVMNTEAFF
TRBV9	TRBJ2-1	CASSGTPQINNEQFF
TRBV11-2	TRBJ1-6	CASSLDSYNSPLHF
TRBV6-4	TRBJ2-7	CASSDSRFLPYEQYF
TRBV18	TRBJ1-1	CASSPVGQNTEAFF
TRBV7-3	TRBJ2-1	CASSPPGLYNEQFF
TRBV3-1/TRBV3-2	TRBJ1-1	CASSLGQGGNTEAFF
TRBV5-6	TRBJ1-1	CASSLYVRGAEAFF